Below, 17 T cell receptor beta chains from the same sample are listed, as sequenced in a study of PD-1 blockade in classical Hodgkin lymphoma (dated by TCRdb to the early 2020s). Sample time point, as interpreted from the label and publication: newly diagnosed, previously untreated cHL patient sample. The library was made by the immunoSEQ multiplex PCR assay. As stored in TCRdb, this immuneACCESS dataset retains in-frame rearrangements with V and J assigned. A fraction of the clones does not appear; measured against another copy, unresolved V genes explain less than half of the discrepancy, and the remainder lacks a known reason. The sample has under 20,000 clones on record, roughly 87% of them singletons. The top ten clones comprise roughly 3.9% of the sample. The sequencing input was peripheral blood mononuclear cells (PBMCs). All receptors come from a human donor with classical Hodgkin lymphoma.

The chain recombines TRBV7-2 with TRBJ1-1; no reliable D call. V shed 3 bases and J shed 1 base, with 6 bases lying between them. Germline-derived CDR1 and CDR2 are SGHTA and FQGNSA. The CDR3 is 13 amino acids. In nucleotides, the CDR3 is TGTGCCAGCAGCTTCAGAGGGAACACTGAAGCTTTCTTT. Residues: CASSFRGNTEAFF.

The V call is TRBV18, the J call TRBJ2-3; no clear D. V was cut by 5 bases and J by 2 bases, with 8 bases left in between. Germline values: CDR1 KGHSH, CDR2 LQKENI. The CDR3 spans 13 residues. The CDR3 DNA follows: TGTGCCAGCTCAATCGAGCTCACAGATACGCAGTATTTT. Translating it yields CASSIELTDTQYF.

In DNA form, the CDR3 reads TGTGCCAGCAGCTTGCGATACTCGAACACTGAAGCTTTCTTT. Translation: CASSLRYSNTEAFF. The chain uses TRBV5-6 and TRBJ1-1; D is unresolved. Germline CDR1 is SGHDT and CDR2 is YYEEEE. V was cut by 1 base and J by 1 base, with 8 bases left in between. The CDR3 sequence is 14 residues long.

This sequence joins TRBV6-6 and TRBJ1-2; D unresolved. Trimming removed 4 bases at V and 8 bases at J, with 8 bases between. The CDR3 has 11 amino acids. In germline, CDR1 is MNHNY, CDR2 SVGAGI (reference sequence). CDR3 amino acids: CASSSLIGYTF. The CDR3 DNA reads TGTGCCAGCAGTTCCCTAATCGGCTACACCTTC.

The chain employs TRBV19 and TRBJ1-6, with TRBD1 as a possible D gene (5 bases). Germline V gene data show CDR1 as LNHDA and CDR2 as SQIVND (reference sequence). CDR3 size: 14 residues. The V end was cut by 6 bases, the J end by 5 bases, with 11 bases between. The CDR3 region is CASRPDSDNSPLHF. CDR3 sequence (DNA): TGTGCCAGTAGACCCGACAGTGATAATTCACCCCTCCACTTT.

The CDR3 loop is CASRDIIYGYTF. CDR3 nucleotides: TGTGCCAGCCGGGACATAATTTATGGCTACACCTTC. The chain is built from TRBV7-9 and TRBJ1-2, with D possibly being TRBD1 (6 bases). The CDR3 consists of 12 residues. V lost 8 bases, J lost 5 bases, and 12 bases lay in between. Looked up from germline, CDR1 is SEHNR and CDR2 is FQNEAQ (reference sequence).

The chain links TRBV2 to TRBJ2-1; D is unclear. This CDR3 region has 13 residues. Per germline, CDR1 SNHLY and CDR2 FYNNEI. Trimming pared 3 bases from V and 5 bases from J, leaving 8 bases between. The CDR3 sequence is CASSDGPHNEQFF. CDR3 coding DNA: TGTGCCAGCAGTGACGGACCCCACAATGAGCAGTTCTTC.

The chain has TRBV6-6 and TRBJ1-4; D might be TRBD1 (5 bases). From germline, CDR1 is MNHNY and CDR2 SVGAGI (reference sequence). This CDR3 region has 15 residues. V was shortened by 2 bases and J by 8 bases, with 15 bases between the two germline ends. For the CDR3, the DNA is TGTGCCAGCAGTTACCCACAGGCGGGGCTCGAAAAACTGTTTTTT. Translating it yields CASSYPQAGLEKLFF.

The CDR3: CASSLERGPTDTQYF. DNA for the CDR3: TGTGCCAGCAGCTTAGAGCGGGGACCCACAGATACGCAGTATTTT. The chain joins TRBV11-2 to TRBJ2-3; a possible D gene is TRBD2 (6 bases). This CDR3 is 15 amino acids long. The germline gives CDR1 SGHAT, CDR2 FQNNGV. V lost 0 bases and J lost 2, with 9 bases in between.

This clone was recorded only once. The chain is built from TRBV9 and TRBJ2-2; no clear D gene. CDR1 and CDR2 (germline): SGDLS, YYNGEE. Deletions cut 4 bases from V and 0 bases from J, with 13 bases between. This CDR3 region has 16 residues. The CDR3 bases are TGTGCCAGCAGCCCCTACGCTGGATCGAACACCGGGGAGCTGTTTTTT. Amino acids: CASSPYAGSNTGELFF.

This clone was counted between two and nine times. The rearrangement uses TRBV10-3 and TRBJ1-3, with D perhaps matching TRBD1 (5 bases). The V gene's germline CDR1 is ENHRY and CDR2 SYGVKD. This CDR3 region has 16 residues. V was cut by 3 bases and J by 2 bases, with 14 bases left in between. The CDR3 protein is CAISDSTRGTGNTIYF. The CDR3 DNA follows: TGTGCCATCAGTGACTCGACTAGGGGTACTGGAAACACCATATATTTT.

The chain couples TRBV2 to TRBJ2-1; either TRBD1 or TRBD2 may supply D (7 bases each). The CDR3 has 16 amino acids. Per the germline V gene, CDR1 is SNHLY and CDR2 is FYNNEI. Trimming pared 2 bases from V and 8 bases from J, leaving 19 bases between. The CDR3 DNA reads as TGTGCCAGCAGTGAATCGCAGGGGGGGCTTATCGATGAGCAGTTCTTC. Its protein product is CASSESQGGLIDEQFF.

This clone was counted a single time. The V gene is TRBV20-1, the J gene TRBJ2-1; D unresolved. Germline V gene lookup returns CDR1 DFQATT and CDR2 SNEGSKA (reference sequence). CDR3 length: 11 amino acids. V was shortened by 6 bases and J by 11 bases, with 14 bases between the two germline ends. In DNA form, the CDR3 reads TGCAGTGCCCACTCAAACATAAAGCAGTTCTTC. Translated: CSAHSNIKQFF.

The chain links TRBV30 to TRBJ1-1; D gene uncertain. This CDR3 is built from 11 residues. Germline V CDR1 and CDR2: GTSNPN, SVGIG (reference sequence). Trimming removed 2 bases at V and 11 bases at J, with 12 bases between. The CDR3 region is CAWSFEKVAFF. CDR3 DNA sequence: TGTGCCTGGAGTTTCGAGAAGGTGGCTTTCTTT. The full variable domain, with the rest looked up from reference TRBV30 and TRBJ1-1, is SQTIHQWPATLVQPVGSPLSLECTVEGTSNPNLYWYRQAAGRGLQLLFYSVGIGQISSEVPQNLSASRPQDRQFILSSKKLLLSDSGFYLCAWSFEKVAFFGQGTRLTVV.

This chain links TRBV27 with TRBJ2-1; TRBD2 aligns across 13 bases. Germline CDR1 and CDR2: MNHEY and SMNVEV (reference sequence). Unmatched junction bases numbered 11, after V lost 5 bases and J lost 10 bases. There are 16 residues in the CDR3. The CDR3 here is CASSARGTSGTGEQFF. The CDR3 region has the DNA TGTGCCAGCAGTGCCCGCGGGACTAGCGGGACTGGGGAGCAGTTCTTC.

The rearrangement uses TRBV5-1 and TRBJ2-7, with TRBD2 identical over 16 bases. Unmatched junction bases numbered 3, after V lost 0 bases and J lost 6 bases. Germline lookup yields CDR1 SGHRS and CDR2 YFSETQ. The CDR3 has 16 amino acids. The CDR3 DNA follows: TGCGCCAGCAGCTTGGGGGGACTAGCGGGAGGGCTCGAGCAGTACTTC. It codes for CASSLGGLAGGLEQYF.

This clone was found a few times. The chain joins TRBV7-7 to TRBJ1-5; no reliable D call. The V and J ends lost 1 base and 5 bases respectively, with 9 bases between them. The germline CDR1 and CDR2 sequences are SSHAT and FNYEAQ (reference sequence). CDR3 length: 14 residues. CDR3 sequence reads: CASSLEGLYQPQHF. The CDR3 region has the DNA TGTGCCAGCAGCTTAGAGGGCCTATATCAGCCCCAGCATTTT.